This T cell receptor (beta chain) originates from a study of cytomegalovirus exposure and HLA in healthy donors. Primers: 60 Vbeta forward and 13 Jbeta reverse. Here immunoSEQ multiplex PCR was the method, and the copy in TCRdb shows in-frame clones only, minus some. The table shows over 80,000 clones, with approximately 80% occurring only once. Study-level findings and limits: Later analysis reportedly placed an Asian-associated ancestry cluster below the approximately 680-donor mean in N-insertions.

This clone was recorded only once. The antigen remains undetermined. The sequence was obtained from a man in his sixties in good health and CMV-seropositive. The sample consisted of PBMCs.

This CDR3 is CASSFSQETQYF. CDR3 sequence (DNA): TGTGCCAGCAGTTTCAGCCAAGAGACCCAGTACTTC. This chain joins TRBV6-1 and TRBJ2-5, with D unclear. Deletions cut 5 bases from V and 1 base from J, with 5 bases between. In germline, CDR1 is MNHNS, CDR2 SASEGT. The CDR3 contains 12 residues.